This T cell receptor (beta chain) appears in the sequencing data of a study of PD-1 blockade in classical Hodgkin lymphoma. Study-wide context: Treatment was intravenous nivolumab, 3 mg/kg every 2 weeks, until progression.

As for time point: cycle 4 day 1 (C4D1), after five to seven weeks of nivolumab. Every one of the patients relapsed after autologous stem cell transplantation (brentuximab vedotin exposure was variable). Sequencing used immunoSEQ multiplex PCR; TCRdb keeps in-frame clones, though not all of them. The sample shows roughly 100,000 clones, roughly nine tenths of them seen only once. On this clone itself: Its antigen remains unidentified.

The study, taken as a whole, reports: Before treatment, complete responders showed about the same diversity as newly diagnosed patients.

Germline CDR1 reads LNHDA; CDR2 reads SQIVND (reference sequence). V was clipped by 7 bases and J by 1 base, with 16 bases between them. This CDR3 is 15 amino acids long. The J gene is TRBJ1-1, the V gene TRBV19; D is uncertain. The input for sequencing was peripheral blood mononuclear cells (PBMCs), taken before the fourth cycle of nivolumab. This TCR came from a human donor with classical Hodgkin lymphoma. CDR3 region: CASKSSGRPNTEAFF. The CDR3 nucleotides read TGTGCCAGTAAGTCCTCGGGCAGGCCGAACACTGAAGCTTTCTTT.